The entry below describes one TCR beta chain. Its target is not known. Germline values: CDR1 DFQATT, CDR2 SNEGSKA (reference sequence). The CDR3 contains 15 residues. The V gene lost 5 bases and the J gene lost 0 bases, with 15 bases spanning the gap. The sample originates from a study of metastatic and nonmetastatic thyroid tumors. Study information: Comparison of repertoires was carried out across blood and tumor or nodule tissue from malignant and benign thyroid patients.

Thyroid surgery had not been preceded by any treatment in any patient. Notes on the study in general: TCR beta diversity was reportedly significantly higher in malignant thyroid tumors than benign nodules, in blood and tumor.

Original handling: A distant-metastasis classifier for papillary thyroid cancer was built using CDR3 differences across clinicopathological groups. TCRdb re-called the PCR reads with MiXCR. The V and J calls shown here were made by TCRdb, not taken from the authors' results. The sample contains tens of thousands of clones, roughly 24% of which appear only once. What was sequenced was blood. J is TRBJ2-3 and V is TRBV20-1; the D gene is possibly TRBD2 (5 bases). The source is a female donor with papillary thyroid cancer or a benign thyroid nodule (not recorded which). Some clones in this sample may be carry-over from other donors' samples. CDR3 in DNA: TGCAGTGCTGGAAAAAGCGGAACTAGCACAGATACGCAGTATTTT. Protein product: CSAGKSGTSTDTQYF.